These T cell receptor beta chains were read from a single sample in a study of cytomegalovirus exposure and HLA in healthy donors. TCRdb keeps only in-frame clones here, not all; method: immunoSEQ multiplex PCR. The data show about 85,000 clones, approximately 80% seen once. The material sequenced was PBMCs. The receptors derive from a woman between 50 and 59 years old in good health and CMV-seropositive. Both conserved end residues are part of each CDR3. D genes are given only for firm matches. Clone size is stated in some rows and not others, as once, few, many or a class when expanded.

CDR3	DNA	D	V	J	size
CASSFGQGAGNQPQHF	TGTGCCAGCAGTTTCGGACAGGGGGCAGGGAATCAGCCCCAGCATTTT	TRBD1	TRBV28	TRBJ1-5	.
CSVERRERNTEAFF	TGCAGCGTTGAAAGGCGGGAAAGAAACACTGAAGCTTTCTTT	.	TRBV29-1	TRBJ1-1	.
CASSMYAGANTGELFF	TGTGCCAGTAGTATGTATGCGGGAGCGAACACCGGGGAGCTGTTTTTT	TRBD2	TRBV19	TRBJ2-2	.
CASSYSITGRNTIYF	TGTGCCAGCAGTTACTCGATCACAGGGCGAAACACCATATATTTT	.	TRBV6-5	TRBJ1-3	.
CASSLEAGVSTGELFF	TGCGCCAGCAGCTTGGAGGCGGGAGTAAGCACCGGGGAGCTGTTTTTT	TRBD2	TRBV5-1	TRBJ2-2	.
CASSSGTGFLSNTGELFF	TGTGCCAGCAGCTCAGGGACAGGATTCCTCTCGAACACCGGGGAGCTGTTTTTT	TRBD1	TRBV11-2	TRBJ2-2	.
CASSIRAGLAEPNEQFF	TGTGCCAGTAGTATCAGGGCGGGACTAGCGGAGCCCAATGAGCAGTTCTTC	TRBD2	TRBV19	TRBJ2-1	.
CSASGKPGYTF	TGCAGTGCTTCAGGGAAACCCGGCTACACCTTC	.	TRBV20-1	TRBJ1-2	few
CASSGTGGFYNEQFF	TGTGCCAGCAGCGGTACAGGGGGCTTCTACAATGAGCAGTTCTTC	TRBD1	TRBV7-8	TRBJ2-1	.
CASSVGLAVQETQYF	TGTGCCAGCAGCGTCGGACTAGCGGTTCAAGAGACCCAGTACTTC	TRBD2	TRBV7-9	TRBJ2-5	.
CASSLEWGSREKLFF	TGTGCCAGCAGCTTAGAGTGGGGCAGTAGAGAAAAACTGTTTTTT	.	TRBV7-2	TRBJ1-4	.
CASSPSTGNEKLFF	TGTGCCAGCTCACCAAGTACAGGGAATGAAAAACTGTTTTTT	.	TRBV18	TRBJ1-4	.
CASSYRESSYNEQFF	TGTGCCAGCAGCTACCGGGAAAGCTCCTACAATGAGCAGTTCTTC	.	TRBV7-8	TRBJ2-1	.
CASRQTGTYGYTF	TGTGCCAGCAGACAAACAGGGACCTATGGCTACACCTTC	.	TRBV5-5	TRBJ1-2	.
CASSPGLAGTGEQYF	TGCGCCAGCAGCCCGGGACTAGCGGGGACCGGAGAGCAGTACTTC	TRBD2	TRBV5-1	TRBJ2-5	.
CASTNPRGASYEQYF	TGTGCCAGCACCAATCCGCGGGGGGCCTCCTACGAGCAGTACTTC	TRBD2	TRBV28	TRBJ2-7	.
CASSPEGRNEQFF	TGTGCCAGCAGTCCGGAAGGGAGGAATGAGCAGTTCTTC	.	TRBV21-1	TRBJ2-1	.